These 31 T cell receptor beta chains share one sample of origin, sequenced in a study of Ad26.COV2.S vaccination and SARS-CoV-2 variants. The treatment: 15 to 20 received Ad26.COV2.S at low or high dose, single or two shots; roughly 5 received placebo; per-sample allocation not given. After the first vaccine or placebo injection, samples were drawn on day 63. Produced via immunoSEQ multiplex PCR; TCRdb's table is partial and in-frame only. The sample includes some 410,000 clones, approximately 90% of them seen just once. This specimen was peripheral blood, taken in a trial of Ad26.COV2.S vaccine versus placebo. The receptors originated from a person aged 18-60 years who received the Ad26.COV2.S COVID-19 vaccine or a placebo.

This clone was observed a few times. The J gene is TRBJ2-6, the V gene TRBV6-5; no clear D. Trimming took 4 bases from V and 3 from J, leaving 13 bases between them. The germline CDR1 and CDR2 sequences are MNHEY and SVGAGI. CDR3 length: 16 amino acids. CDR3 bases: TGTGCCAGCAGTTCCGCAACAGATTATGGGGCCAACGTCCTGACTTTC. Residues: CASSSATDYGANVLTF.

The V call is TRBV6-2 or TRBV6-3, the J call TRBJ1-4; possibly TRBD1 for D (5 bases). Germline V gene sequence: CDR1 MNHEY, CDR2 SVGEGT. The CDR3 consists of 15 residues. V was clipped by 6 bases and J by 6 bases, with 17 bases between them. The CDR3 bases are TGTGCCAGCAGCGACCGGGAGGGGCCCCATGAAAAACTGTTTTTT. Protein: CASSDREGPHEKLFF.

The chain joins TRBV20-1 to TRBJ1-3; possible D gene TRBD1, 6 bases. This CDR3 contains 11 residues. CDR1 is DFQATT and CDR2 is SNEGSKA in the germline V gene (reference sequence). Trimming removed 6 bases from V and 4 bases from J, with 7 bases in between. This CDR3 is CSARGGNTIYF. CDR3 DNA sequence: TGCAGTGCCAGGGGCGGAAACACCATATATTTT.

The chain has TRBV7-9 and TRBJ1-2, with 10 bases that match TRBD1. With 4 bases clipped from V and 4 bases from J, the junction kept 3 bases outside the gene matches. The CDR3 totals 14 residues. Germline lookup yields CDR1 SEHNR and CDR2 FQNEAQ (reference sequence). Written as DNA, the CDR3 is TGTGCCAGCAGCTCCGGGACAGGGGCCTATGGCTACACCTTC. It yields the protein CASSSGTGAYGYTF.

This chain's CDR3 is CASSDSQATSGANVLTF. CDR3 nucleotide sequence: TGCGCCAGCAGTGATAGCCAGGCAACCTCTGGGGCCAACGTCCTGACTTTC. The chain has TRBV10-2 and TRBJ2-6; D is unresolved. The V gene lost 3 bases and the J gene lost 0 bases, with 12 bases spanning the gap. CDR1 and CDR2 from the germline V gene are WSHSY and SAAADI. The CDR3 spans 17 residues.

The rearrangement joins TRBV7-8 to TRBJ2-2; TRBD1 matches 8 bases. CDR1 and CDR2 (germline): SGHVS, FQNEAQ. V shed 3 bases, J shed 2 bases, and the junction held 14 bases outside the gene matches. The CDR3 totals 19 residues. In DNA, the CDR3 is TGTGCCAGCAGCTTCTCGAGGAGACAGGGGACGGCTAACACCGGGGAGCTGTTTTTT. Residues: CASSFSRRQGTANTGELFF.

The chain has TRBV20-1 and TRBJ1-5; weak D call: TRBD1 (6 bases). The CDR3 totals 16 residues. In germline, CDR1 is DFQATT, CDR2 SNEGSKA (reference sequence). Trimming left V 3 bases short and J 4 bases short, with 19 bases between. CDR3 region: CSASQNYRTDNQPQHF. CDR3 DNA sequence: TGCAGTGCTAGTCAAAACTACAGGACAGATAATCAGCCCCAGCATTTT.

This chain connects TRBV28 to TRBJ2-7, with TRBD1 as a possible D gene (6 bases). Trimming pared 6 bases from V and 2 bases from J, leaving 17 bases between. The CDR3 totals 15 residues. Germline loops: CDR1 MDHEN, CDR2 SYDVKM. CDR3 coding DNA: TGTGCCAGCAGAATAGAACAGGGCTTCCCCTACGAGCAGTACTTC. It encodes CASRIEQGFPYEQYF.

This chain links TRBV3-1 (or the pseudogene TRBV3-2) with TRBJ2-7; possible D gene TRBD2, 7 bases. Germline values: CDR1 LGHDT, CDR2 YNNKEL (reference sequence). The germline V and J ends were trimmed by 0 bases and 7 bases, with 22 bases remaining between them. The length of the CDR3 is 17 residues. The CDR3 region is CASSQDEGGLPSEEQYF. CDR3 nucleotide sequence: TGTGCCAGCAGCCAAGATGAAGGGGGACTACCCTCGGAGGAGCAGTACTTC.

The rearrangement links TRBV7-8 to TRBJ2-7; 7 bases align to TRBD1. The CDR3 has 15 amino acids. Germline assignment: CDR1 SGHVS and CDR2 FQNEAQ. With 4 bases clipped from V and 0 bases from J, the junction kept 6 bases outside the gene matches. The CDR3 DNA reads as TGTGCCAGCAGCTCCCGACAGGGAATCTCCTACGAGCAGTACTTC. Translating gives CASSSRQGISYEQYF.

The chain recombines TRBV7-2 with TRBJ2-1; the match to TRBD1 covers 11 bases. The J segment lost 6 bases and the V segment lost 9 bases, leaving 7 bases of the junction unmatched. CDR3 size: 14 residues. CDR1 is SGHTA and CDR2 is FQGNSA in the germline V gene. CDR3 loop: CASWTGGFSNEQFF. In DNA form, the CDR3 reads TGTGCCAGTTGGACAGGGGGCTTCAGCAATGAGCAGTTCTTC.

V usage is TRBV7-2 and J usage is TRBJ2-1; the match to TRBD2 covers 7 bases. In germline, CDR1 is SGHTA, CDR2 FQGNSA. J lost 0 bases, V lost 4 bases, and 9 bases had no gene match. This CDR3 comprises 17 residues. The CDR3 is CASSSSTSLSSYNEQFF. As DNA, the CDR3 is TGTGCCAGCAGCTCCTCGACTAGCCTCAGCTCCTACAATGAGCAGTTCTTC.

CDR3 bases: TGTGCCAGCAGTCCCACCGTGAGCGGGGGCACAAAAGAGACCCAGTACTTC. Translation: CASSPTVSGGTKETQYF. The chain is built from TRBV6-2 or TRBV6-3 and TRBJ2-5, with TRBD2 matching 8 bases. Germline CDR1 and CDR2: MNHEY and SVGEGT. The CDR3 totals 17 residues. V lost 5 bases to trimming and J lost 3 bases; unmatched junction nucleotides: 14.

Written as DNA, the CDR3 is TGTGCTAGTGGTTTAGGAGGAACTGAGCAGTTCTTC. It is translated as CASGLGGTEQFF. The rearrangement uses TRBV12-5 and TRBJ2-1, with D possibly being TRBD2 (5 bases). Germline CDR1 is LGHNT and CDR2 is FRNRAP. Trimming took 3 bases from V and 9 from J, leaving 9 bases between them. This CDR3 is 12 amino acids long.

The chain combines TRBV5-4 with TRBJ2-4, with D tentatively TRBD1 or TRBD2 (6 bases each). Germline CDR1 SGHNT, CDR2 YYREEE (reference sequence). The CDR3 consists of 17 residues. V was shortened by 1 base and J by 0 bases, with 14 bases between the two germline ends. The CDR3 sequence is CASSLIDGGRAKNIQYF. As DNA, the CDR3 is TGTGCCAGCAGCTTGATTGACGGGGGCCGAGCCAAAAACATTCAGTACTTC.

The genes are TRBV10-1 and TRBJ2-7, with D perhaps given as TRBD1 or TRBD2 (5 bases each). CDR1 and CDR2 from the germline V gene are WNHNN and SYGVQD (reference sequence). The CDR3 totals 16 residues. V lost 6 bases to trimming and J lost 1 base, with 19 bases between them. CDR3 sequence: CASSGGPGKKSYEQYF. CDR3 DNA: TGCGCCAGCAGCGGAGGCCCAGGGAAAAAATCCTACGAGCAGTACTTC.

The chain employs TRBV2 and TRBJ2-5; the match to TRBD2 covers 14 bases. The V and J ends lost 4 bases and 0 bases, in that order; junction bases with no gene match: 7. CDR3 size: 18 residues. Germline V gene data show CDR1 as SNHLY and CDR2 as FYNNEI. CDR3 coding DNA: TGTGCCAGCAGTGCCGGGACTAGCGGGGGCCTACACCAAGAGACCCAGTACTTC. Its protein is CASSAGTSGGLHQETQYF.

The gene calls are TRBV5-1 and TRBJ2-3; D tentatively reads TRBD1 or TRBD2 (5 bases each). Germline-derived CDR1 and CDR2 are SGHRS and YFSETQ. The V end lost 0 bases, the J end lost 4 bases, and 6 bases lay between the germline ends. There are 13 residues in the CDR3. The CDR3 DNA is TGCGCCAGCAGCTTGGCGGGACCAGATACGCAGTATTTT. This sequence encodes CASSLAGPDTQYF.

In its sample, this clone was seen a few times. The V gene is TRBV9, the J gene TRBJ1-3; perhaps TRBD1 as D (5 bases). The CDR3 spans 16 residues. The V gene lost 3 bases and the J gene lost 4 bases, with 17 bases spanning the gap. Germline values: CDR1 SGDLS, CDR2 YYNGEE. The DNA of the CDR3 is TGTGCCAGCAGCGATGGGACCGGCCGGGGAGGAAACACCATATATTTT. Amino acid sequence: CASSDGTGRGGNTIYF.

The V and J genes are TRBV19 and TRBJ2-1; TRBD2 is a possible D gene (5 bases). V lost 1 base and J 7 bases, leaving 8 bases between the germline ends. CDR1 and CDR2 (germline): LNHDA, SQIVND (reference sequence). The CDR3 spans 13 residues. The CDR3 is CASSIAEANEQFF. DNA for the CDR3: TGTGCCAGTAGTATAGCGGAGGCGAATGAGCAGTTCTTC.

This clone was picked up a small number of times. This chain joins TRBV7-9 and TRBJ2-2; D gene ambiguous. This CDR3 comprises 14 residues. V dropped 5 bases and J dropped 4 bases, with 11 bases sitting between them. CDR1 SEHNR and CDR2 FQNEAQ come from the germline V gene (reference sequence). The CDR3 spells CASSLNQGTGELFF. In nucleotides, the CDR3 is TGTGCCAGCAGCCTAAACCAAGGCACCGGGGAGCTGTTTTTT.

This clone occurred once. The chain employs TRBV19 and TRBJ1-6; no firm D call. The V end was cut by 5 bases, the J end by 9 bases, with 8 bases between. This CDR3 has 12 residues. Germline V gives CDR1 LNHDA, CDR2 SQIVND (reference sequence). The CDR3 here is CASSLGISPLHF. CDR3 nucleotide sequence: TGTGCCAGTAGTCTAGGTATTTCACCCCTCCACTTT.

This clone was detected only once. CDR3 in DNA: TGTGCCAGCAGCCCTGCGAGGGAGCAGTTCTTC. Amino acid sequence: CASSPAREQFF. This rearrangement joins TRBV11-2 to TRBJ2-1, with no clear D. The germline CDR1 and CDR2 sequences are SGHAT and FQNNGV. The CDR3 runs to 11 residues. Trimming removed 5 bases at V and 10 bases at J, with 9 bases between.

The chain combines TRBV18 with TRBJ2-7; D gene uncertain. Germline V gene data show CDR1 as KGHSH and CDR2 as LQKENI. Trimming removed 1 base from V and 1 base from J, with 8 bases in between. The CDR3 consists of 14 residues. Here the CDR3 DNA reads TGTGCCAGCTCACCACTCGAGAGATCCTACGAGCAGTACTTC. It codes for CASSPLERSYEQYF.

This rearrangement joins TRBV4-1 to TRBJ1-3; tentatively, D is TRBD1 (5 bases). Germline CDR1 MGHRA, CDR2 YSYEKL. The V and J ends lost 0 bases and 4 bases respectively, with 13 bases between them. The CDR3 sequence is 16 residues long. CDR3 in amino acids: CASSQEGPGIGNTIYF. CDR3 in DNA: TGCGCCAGCAGCCAAGAGGGGCCCGGGATAGGAAACACCATATATTTT.

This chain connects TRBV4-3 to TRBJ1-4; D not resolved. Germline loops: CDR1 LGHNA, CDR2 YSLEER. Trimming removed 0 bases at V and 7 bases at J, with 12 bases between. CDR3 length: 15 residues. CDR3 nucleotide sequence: TGCGCCAGCAGCCAAGATGTCACTCGGCCTGAAAAACTGTTTTTT. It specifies CASSQDVTRPEKLFF.

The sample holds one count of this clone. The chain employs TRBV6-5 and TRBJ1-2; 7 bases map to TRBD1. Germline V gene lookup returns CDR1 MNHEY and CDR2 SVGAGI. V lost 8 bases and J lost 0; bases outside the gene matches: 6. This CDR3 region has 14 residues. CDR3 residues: CASGPGGTNYGYTF. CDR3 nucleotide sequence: TGTGCCAGCGGACCAGGGGGGACTAACTATGGCTACACCTTC.

This CDR3 is CASSVSAGPNNEQFF. The DNA of the CDR3 is TGTGCCAGCAGCGTATCGGCGGGGCCAAACAATGAGCAGTTCTTC. V is TRBV9 and J is TRBJ2-1; a weak D match, TRBD2 (6 bases). The V and J ends lost 1 base and 5 bases respectively, with 13 bases between them. Germline V CDR1 and CDR2: SGDLS, YYNGEE. This CDR3 region has 15 residues.

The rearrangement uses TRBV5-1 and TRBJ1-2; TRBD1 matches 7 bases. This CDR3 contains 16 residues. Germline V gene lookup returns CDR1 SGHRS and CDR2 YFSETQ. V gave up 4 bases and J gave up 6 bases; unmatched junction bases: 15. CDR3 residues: CASSTGQPRTLDGYTF. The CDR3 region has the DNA TGCGCCAGCAGCACGGGACAGCCGAGGACGTTAGATGGCTACACCTTC.

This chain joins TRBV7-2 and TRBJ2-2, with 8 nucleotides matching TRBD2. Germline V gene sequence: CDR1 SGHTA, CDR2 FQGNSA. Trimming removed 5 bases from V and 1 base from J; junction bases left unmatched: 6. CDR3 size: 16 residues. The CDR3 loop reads CASSPWTSLNTGELFF. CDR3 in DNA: TGTGCCAGCAGCCCCTGGACTAGCTTGAACACCGGGGAGCTGTTTTTT. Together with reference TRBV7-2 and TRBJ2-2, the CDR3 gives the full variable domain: GAGVSQSPSNKVTEKGKDVELRCDPISGHTALYWYRQSLGQGLEFLIYFQGNSAPDKSGLPSDRFSAERTGGSVSTLTIQRTQQEDSAVYLCASSPWTSLNTGELFFGEGSRLTVL.

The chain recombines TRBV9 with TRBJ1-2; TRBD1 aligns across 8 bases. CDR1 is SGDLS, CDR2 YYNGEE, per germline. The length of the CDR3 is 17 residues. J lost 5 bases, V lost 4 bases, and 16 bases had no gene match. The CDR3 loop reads CASSPRTPRTGKYGYTF. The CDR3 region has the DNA TGTGCCAGCAGCCCCCGAACGCCCCGGACAGGGAAGTATGGCTACACCTTC.